This T cell receptor beta chain appears in the sequencing data of a study of cytomegalovirus exposure and HLA in healthy donors. This clone was counted only a few times. What it binds is unknown. The same CDR3 can be traced to other DNA sequences in this sample. The primer mix had 60 Vbeta and 13 Jbeta primers. The data were produced by immunoSEQ multiplex PCR, yet TCRdb's version contains in-frame clones alone and is incomplete. Of under 200,000 clones listed, roughly 80% are singletons. CDR1 is MNHEY and CDR2 is SMNVEV in the germline V gene (reference sequence). V was pared by 7 bases and J by 5 bases, with 7 bases of the junction left unmatched. The CDR3 covers 13 residues. Study-wide results and limits: A missense DCLRE1C variant was associated with V- and J-gene trimming of TCR beta chains in a later analysis, and an independent cohort replicated the association. Specificity for CMV antigens was confirmed in vitro for a few of the CMV-associated chains.

The receptor's source is a man over 45 in good health and CMV-seropositive. Sequencing was done on a sample of PBMCs. This chain joins TRBV27 and TRBJ1-2; 7 nucleotides match TRBD1. Here the CDR3 DNA reads TGTGCCAGCAAAGCCGGGACAGATTATGGCTACACCTTC. Encoded protein: CASKAGTDYGYTF.